The next 6 T cell receptor beta chains were all read from a single sample in a study of CXCR3-negative and CXCR3-positive naive CD8 T cells. The libraries of TRB cDNA were constructed through 5' RACE using UMI labels. TCRdb reprocessed the 5' RACE reads and reports one entry per CDR3 protein, with no DNA. This sample carries about 120,000 distinct CDR3 sequences, with approximately 0.3% going to the ten biggest clones. The specimen was naive CXCR3- CD8+ T cells from blood. This sample's subset: CD45RO-CCR7+CD27+CD95- naive CD8+ T cells lacking CXCR3 (TNR3-). The source is a human donor in good health. Some clones in this sample may be carry-over from other donors' samples.

CDR3 sequence: CASSYAGDYNEQFF. J is TRBJ2-1 and V is TRBV6-6; absent DNA, TCRdb's TRBD1 call cannot be checked. The CDR3 is 14 residues long. Germline loops: CDR1 MNHNY, CDR2 SVGAGI (reference sequence).

The V and J genes are TRBV7-9 and TRBJ2-7; TCRdb's D gene call, TRBD2, goes unchecked for lack of DNA. This CDR3 spans 15 amino acids. Per germline, CDR1 SEHNR and CDR2 FQNEAQ (reference sequence). This CDR3 reads CASSLVLAEFGEQYF.

The genes are TRBV6-5 and TRBJ1-1. There are 11 residues in the CDR3. The germline CDR1 and CDR2 sequences are MNHEY and SVGAGI. This CDR3 is CASTLGTEAFF.

The chain couples TRBV24-1 to TRBJ2-1; TCRdb names TRBD2, which stays unverified in the absence of DNA. The germline V gene encodes CDR1 KGHDR and CDR2 SFDVKD. The CDR3 consists of 16 residues. The CDR3 is CATSESPSGSGDEQFF.

The chain is built from TRBV27 and TRBJ2-6; the D gene TCRdb calls, TRBD1, cannot be checked with no DNA. The CDR3 totals 17 residues. Germline values: CDR1 MNHEY, CDR2 SMNVEV (reference sequence). CDR3 protein: CASTATGGSSGANVLTF.

The chain uses TRBV2 and TRBJ2-7. The germline gives CDR1 SNHLY, CDR2 FYNNEI. The CDR3 runs 14 residues. The CDR3 spells CASSESGLYYEQYF. The whole variable domain, filled in from reference TRBV2 and TRBJ2-7, reads EPEVTQTPSHQVTQMGQEVILRCVPISNHLYFYWYRQILGQKVEFLVSFYNNEISEKSEIFDDQFSVERPDGSNFTLKIRSTKLEDSAMYFCASSESGLYYEQYFGPGTRLTVT.